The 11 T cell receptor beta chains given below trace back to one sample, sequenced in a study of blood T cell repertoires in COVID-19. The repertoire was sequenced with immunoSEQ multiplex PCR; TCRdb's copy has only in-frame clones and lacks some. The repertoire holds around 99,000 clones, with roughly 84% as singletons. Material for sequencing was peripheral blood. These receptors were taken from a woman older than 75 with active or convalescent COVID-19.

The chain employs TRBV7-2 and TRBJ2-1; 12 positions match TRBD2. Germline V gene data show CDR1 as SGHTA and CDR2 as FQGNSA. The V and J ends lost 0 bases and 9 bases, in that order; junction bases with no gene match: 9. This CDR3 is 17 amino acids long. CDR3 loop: CASSLAPRLAGEVEQFF. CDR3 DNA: TGTGCCAGCAGCTTAGCGCCCCGACTAGCGGGAGAGGTTGAGCAGTTCTTC.

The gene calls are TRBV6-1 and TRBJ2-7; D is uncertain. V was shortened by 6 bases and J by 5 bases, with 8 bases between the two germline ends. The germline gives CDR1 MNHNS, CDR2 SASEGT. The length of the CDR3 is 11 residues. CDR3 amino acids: CASRVTDEQYF. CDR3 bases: TGTGCCAGCAGGGTCACTGACGAGCAGTACTTC.

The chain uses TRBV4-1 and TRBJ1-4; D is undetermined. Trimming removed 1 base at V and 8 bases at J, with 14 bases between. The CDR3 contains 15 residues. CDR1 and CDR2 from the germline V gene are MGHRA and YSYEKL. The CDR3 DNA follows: TGCGCCAGCAGCCAAGGAGCTAATAACGGGGAAAAACTGTTTTTT. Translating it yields CASSQGANNGEKLFF.

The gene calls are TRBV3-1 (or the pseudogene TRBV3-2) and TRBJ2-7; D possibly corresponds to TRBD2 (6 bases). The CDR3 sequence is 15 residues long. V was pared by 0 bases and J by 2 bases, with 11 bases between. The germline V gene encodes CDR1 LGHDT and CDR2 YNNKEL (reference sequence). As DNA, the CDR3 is TGTGCCAGCAGCCAAGAATCTAGCGCACCCTACGAGCAGTACTTC. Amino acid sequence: CASSQESSAPYEQYF.

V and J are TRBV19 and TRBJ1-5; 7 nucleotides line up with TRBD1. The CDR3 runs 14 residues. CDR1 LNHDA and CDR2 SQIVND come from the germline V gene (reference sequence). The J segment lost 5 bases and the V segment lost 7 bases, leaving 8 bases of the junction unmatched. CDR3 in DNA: TGTGCCAGTACCATGGGGACAGTTTATCAGCCCCAGCATTTT. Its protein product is CASTMGTVYQPQHF.

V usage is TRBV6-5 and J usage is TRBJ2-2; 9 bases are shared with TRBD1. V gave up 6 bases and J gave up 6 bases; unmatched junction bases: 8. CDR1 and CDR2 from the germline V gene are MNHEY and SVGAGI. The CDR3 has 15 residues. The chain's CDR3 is CASSRRDRAPGELFF. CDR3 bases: TGTGCCAGCAGCCGCCGGGACAGGGCTCCCGGGGAGCTGTTTTTT.

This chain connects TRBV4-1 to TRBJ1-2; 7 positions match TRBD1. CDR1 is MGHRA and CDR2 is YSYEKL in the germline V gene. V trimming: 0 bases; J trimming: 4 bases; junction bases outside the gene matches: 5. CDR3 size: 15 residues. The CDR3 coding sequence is TGCGCCAGCAGCCAAGAAGCAGGGGGAATCTATGGCTACACCTTC. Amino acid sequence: CASSQEAGGIYGYTF.

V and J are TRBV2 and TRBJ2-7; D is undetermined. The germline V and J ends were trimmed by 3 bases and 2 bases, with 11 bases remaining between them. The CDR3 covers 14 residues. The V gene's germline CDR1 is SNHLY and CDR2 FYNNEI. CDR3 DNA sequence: TGTGCCAGCAGTGAGGTGGGCGCCACCTACGAGCAGTACTTC. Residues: CASSEVGATYEQYF.

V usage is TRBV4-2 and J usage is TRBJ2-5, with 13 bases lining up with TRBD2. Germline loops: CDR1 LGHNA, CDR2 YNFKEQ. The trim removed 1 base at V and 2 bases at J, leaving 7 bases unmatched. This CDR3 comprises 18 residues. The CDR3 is CASSQGGLAGSYQETQYF. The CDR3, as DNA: TGTGCCAGCAGCCAAGGGGGACTAGCGGGGTCGTATCAAGAGACCCAGTACTTC.

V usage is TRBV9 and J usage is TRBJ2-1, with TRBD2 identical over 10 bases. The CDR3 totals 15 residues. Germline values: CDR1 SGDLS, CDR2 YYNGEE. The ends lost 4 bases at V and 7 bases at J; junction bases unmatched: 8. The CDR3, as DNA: TGTGCCAGCAGCCGTAGCGGGAGGCCGGAGAATGAGCAGTTCTTC. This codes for CASSRSGRPENEQFF.

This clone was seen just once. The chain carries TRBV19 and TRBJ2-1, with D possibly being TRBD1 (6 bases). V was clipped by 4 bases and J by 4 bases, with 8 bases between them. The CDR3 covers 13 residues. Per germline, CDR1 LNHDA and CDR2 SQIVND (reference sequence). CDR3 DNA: TGTGCCAGTAGTAAGGACAGATACAATGAGCAGTTCTTC. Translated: CASSKDRYNEQFF.